These 21 T cell receptor beta chains came from one sample sequenced in a study of T cells in Graves' hyperthyroidism and ophthalmopathy. Researchers took RNA transcripts and amplified the TCR beta CDR3 regions from them. When the TCR CDR3 underwent first-round RT-PCR, the HTBI primer set was used. Each CDR3 protein gets one entry after TCRdb re-called the multiplex PCR reads with MiXCR. The data show about 600,000 distinct CDR3 sequences, with roughly 14% seen just once and approximately 12% held by the top ten. The source material was blood. The receptors were sampled from a woman in her forties or fifties with Graves' ophthalmopathy.

This clonotype was counted at least ten times. This chain joins TRBV12-3 or TRBV12-4 and TRBJ1-2, with a tentative D call TRBD1 (5 bases). With 6 bases removed from V and 3 bases from J, the gap between germline ends came to 14 bases. There are 14 residues in the CDR3. The CDR3 sequence is CASSDWGEDYGYTF. The DNA of the CDR3 is TGTGCCAGCAGCGATTGGGGGGAGGACTATGGCTACACCTTC.

This clonotype was observed at least ten times. The rearrangement joins TRBV3-1 to TRBJ1-5; D is unresolved. Germline assignment: CDR1 LGHDT and CDR2 YNNKEL (reference sequence). V was cut by 5 bases and J by 7 bases, with 9 bases left in between. The CDR3 consists of 12 residues. CDR3 nucleotide sequence: TGTGCCAGCAGCTATACGGGACAGCCCCAGCATTTT. Translation gives CASSYTGQPQHF.

The table lists this clonotype with many counts. V gene TRBV5-1 combines with J gene TRBJ2-1, with D perhaps given as TRBD1 or TRBD2 (5 bases each). The CDR3 contains 13 residues. Trimming cost V 3 bases and J 6 bases, with 10 bases left between them. Germline V gene sequence: CDR1 SGHRS, CDR2 YFSETQ. CDR3 loop: CASSSGLPNEQFF. CDR3 nucleotide sequence: TGCGCCAGCAGCTCGGGGCTTCCCAATGAGCAGTTCTTC.

This clonotype was recorded many times. J is TRBJ2-5 and V is TRBV15; 13 nucleotides align to TRBD2. V dropped 0 bases and J dropped 2; count of bases not matched to a gene: 3. Germline V lookup: CDR1 LNHNV, CDR2 YYDKDF (reference sequence). The CDR3 runs to 17 residues. CDR3 loop: CATSREPGLAGQETQYF. In DNA form, the CDR3 reads TGTGCCACCAGCAGAGAACCGGGACTAGCGGGGCAAGAGACCCAGTACTTC.

The CDR3 bases are TGTGCCAGCTCACCCCTAGGACAGGGTGATTTCGATGAGCAGTTCTTC. Translation: CASSPLGQGDFDEQFF. V and J are TRBV18 and TRBJ2-1, with 8 bases fitting TRBD1. Trimming at V came to 3 bases and at J to 8 bases, leaving 12 bases not matched to a gene. CDR3 size: 16 residues. Germline values: CDR1 KGHSH, CDR2 LQKENI. The full variable domain, completed using reference TRBV18 and TRBJ2-1, is NAGVMQNPRHLVRRRGQEARLRCSPMKGHSHVYWYRQLPEEGLKFMVYLQKENIIDESGMPKERFSAEFPKEGPSILRIQQVVRGDSAAYFCASSPLGQGDFDEQFFGPGTRLTVL.

CDR3 nucleotides: TGCGCCAGCAGCCAAGTTGTGGATCTAACCCAGTACTTC. As protein: CASSQVVDLTQYF. This chain joins TRBV4-1 and TRBJ2-5; D not resolved. The V end lost 1 base, the J end lost 8 bases, and 11 bases lay between the germline ends. CDR3 length equals 13 residues. CDR1 MGHRA and CDR2 YSYEKL come from the germline V gene.

This clonotype occurred many times. The V gene is TRBV3-1, the J gene TRBJ1-5; the D is unclear. CDR1 LGHDT and CDR2 YNNKEL come from the germline V gene (reference sequence). This CDR3 is 13 amino acids long. Trimming stripped 4 bases from V and 5 bases from J, with 9 bases between. DNA for the CDR3: TGTGCCAGCAGCCCACAGCTTTATCAGCCCCAGCATTTT. Translation gives CASSPQLYQPQHF.

This clonotype was observed at least ten times. V and J are TRBV6-5 and TRBJ1-1; possibly TRBD1 for D (6 bases). The V and J ends lost 1 base and 1 base respectively, with 7 bases between them. This CDR3 comprises 14 residues. CDR1 MNHEY and CDR2 SVGAGI come from the germline V gene. CDR3 sequence (DNA): TGTGCCAGCAGTTACTTAGGGGGGAACACTGAAGCTTTCTTT. Amino acid sequence: CASSYLGGNTEAFF.

This clonotype was recorded a few times. The chain uses TRBV29-1 and TRBJ2-7; 9 bases line up with TRBD2. J gave up 4 bases and V 2 bases, and 3 bases lay outside the gene matches. The germline CDR1 and CDR2 sequences are SQVTM and ANQGSEA. CDR3 size: 13 residues. The CDR3, as DNA: TGCAGCGTTGAAATTAGCGGGAGTTACGAGCAGTACTTC. Its protein is CSVEISGSYEQYF.

In this sample, this clonotype turned up many times. The V call is TRBV28, the J call TRBJ2-1, with 8 bases that match TRBD1. The germline gives CDR1 MDHEN, CDR2 SYDVKM. The CDR3 loop spans 16 amino acids. V shed 3 bases and J 7 bases; nucleotides not matched to a gene: 11. The CDR3 here is CASSFGQGRLWNEQFF. CDR3 nucleotide sequence: TGTGCCAGCAGTTTTGGACAGGGACGTTTGTGGAATGAGCAGTTCTTC. The variable domain in full, completed from reference TRBV28 and TRBJ2-1, reads DVKVTQSSRYLVKRTGEKVFLECVQDMDHENMFWYRQDPGLGLRLIYFSYDVKMKEKGDIPEGYSVSREKKERFSLILESASTNQTSMYLCASSFGQGRLWNEQFFGPGTRLTVL.

This rearrangement joins TRBV6-2 or TRBV6-3 to TRBJ1-2, with 8 bases aligning to TRBD1. Trimming took 5 bases from V and 4 from J; bases not matched to a gene: 9. This CDR3 has 15 residues. The germline V gene has CDR1 MNHEY and CDR2 SVGEGT. The CDR3 sequence is CASSPSRGRTYGYTF. For the CDR3, the DNA is TGTGCCAGCAGTCCGTCCAGGGGGCGCACCTATGGCTACACCTTC.

The CDR3 bases are TGTGCCAGCACCCCCCACTCGAACACTGAAGCTTTCTTT. Translating it yields CASTPHSNTEAFF. The rearrangement links TRBV7-8 to TRBJ1-1; D unclear. V was shortened by 7 bases and J by 1 base, with 10 bases between the two germline ends. CDR1 and CDR2 (germline): SGHVS, FQNEAQ. CDR3 size: 13 residues.

Notes on this clonotype: This sequence may be a read error, since a much larger clone differs from it by one base. The rearrangement links TRBV18 to TRBJ1-2; TRBD1 matches 11 bases. Germline values: CDR1 KGHSH, CDR2 LQKENI. CDR3 size: 14 residues. V dropped 3 bases and J dropped 7; count of bases not matched to a gene: 4. The CDR3 region has the DNA TGTGCCAGCTCACCGTCTGGACAGGGGGCTGGCTACACCTTC. This translates into CASSPSGQGAGYTF.

This clonotype was recorded many times. The V gene is TRBV28, the J gene TRBJ1-1; D is unclear. Germline V gene sequence: CDR1 MDHEN, CDR2 SYDVKM. The CDR3 extends over 16 amino acids. Between the trimmed V and J ends, which lost 3 bases and 2 bases, there was a span of 16 bases. In DNA, the CDR3 is TGTGCCAGCAGTTTTCGCGTGGTCACGGAAAACACTGAAGCTTTCTTT. Encoded protein: CASSFRVVTENTEAFF.

The chain couples TRBV6-1 to TRBJ2-1, with TRBD2 identical over 11 bases. The J segment lost 1 base and the V segment lost 3 bases, leaving 5 bases of the junction unmatched. The CDR3 has 17 residues. CDR1 MNHNS and CDR2 SASEGT come from the germline V gene. As DNA, the CDR3 is TGTGCCAGCAGTGATGTAGCGGGAGGGCCATCCTACAATGAGCAGTTCTTC. This sequence encodes CASSDVAGGPSYNEQFF.

In the case of this clonotype: A much larger clone lies one base from this, so it may be a read error. Since the CDR3 does not end with the conserved phenylalanine or tryptophan, this likely comes from a read error. The V call is TRBV12-3 or TRBV12-4, the J call TRBJ1-2; 12 bases fit TRBD1. The CDR3 spans 14 residues. Germline trimming cut 4 bases from V and 8 bases from J; bases unmatched to any gene: 5. The DNA for the CDR3 is TGTGCCAGCAGTTCCGGGACAGGGGGCGAAGGCTACACCCTC. It translates to CASSSGTGGEGYTL.

This clonotype appeared a few times. This chain uses TRBV7-3 with TRBJ2-2; the match to TRBD2 covers 11 bases. V shed 5 bases, J shed 7 bases, and the junction held 6 bases outside the gene matches. The CDR3 covers 15 residues. The germline CDR1 and CDR2 sequences are SGHTA and FQGTGA. The DNA for the CDR3 is TGTGCCAGCAGCCCCCTAGCGGGAGGTGTCGGGGAGCTGTTTTTT. The encoded protein is CASSPLAGGVGELFF. The full variable domain, completed using reference TRBV7-3 and TRBJ2-2, is GAGVSQTPSNKVTEKGKYVELRCDPISGHTALYWYRQSLGQGPEFLIYFQGTGAADDSGLPNDRFFAVRPEGSVSTLKIQRTERGDSAVYLCASSPLAGGVGELFFGEGSRLTVL.

This clonotype was detected many times. The CDR3 reads CASSLTATSASTDTQYF. As DNA, the CDR3 is TGTGCCAGCAGTTTAACCGCGACTAGCGCTAGCACAGATACGCAGTATTTT. The chain recombines TRBV28 with TRBJ2-3; 8 nucleotides align to TRBD2. Germline V CDR1 and CDR2: MDHEN, SYDVKM. The CDR3 is 17 amino acids. With V trimmed by 2 bases and J by 0 bases, 7 bases remained unmatched.

The rearrangement links TRBV28 to TRBJ1-1; 7 bases agree with TRBD1. Germline lookup yields CDR1 MDHEN and CDR2 SYDVKM. Trimming cost V 2 bases and J 5 bases; bases outside gene matches: 11. The CDR3 is 16 residues long. The CDR3 DNA sequence: TGTGCCAGCAGTTTAGACCCATCCGGGACAGCTACTGAAGCTTTCTTT. Translated: CASSLDPSGTATEAFF. Full variable domain (rest looked up from reference TRBV28 and TRBJ1-1): DVKVTQSSRYLVKRTGEKVFLECVQDMDHENMFWYRQDPGLGLRLIYFSYDVKMKEKGDIPEGYSVSREKKERFSLILESASTNQTSMYLCASSLDPSGTATEAFFGQGTRLTVV.

This clonotype occurred many times. The J gene is TRBJ1-3, the V gene TRBV18; 8 bases map to TRBD1. Germline CDR1 is KGHSH and CDR2 is LQKENI. The J segment lost 4 bases and the V segment lost 2 bases, leaving 7 bases of the junction unmatched. The CDR3 is made up of 16 amino acids. Here the CDR3 DNA reads TGTGCCAGCTCACCAGGTGGACAGGGTCCAGGAAACACCATATATTTT. Its translation is CASSPGGQGPGNTIYF.

This clonotype was observed at least ten times. This chain uses TRBV20-1 with TRBJ2-1; tentatively, D is TRBD2 (5 bases). The CDR3 is made up of 11 amino acids. With 5 bases removed from V and 10 bases from J, the gap between germline ends came to 12 bases. In germline, CDR1 is DFQATT, CDR2 SNEGSKA (reference sequence). CDR3 sequence reads: CSAQGLIEQFF. In DNA form, the CDR3 reads TGCAGTGCTCAAGGACTGATAGAGCAGTTCTTC.